These 10 T cell receptor beta chains were sequenced from one sample in a study of T cells in localized non-small cell lung cancer. The repertoire was sequenced with immunoSEQ multiplex PCR; TCRdb's copy has only in-frame clones and lacks some. This sample carries fewer than 40,000 clones, just over 90% of them seen once, and the ten largest clones take less than 8%. The specimen comprised peripheral blood, sampled before any cancer treatment. The receptors were gathered from a female donor of 60 years or more with stage I lung adenocarcinoma.

The chain has TRBV11-3 and TRBJ1-1; D unresolved. The CDR3 covers 14 residues. V lost 5 bases and J lost 0, with 10 bases in between. Germline loops: CDR1 SGHNT, CDR2 YENEEA. The CDR3 is CASSLAGVNTEAFF. The CDR3 bases are TGTGCCAGCAGCCTGGCAGGCGTGAACACTGAAGCTTTCTTT. Based on the CDR3 plus reference TRBV11-3 and TRBJ1-1, the full variable domain is EAGVVQSPRYKIIEKKQPVAFWCNPISGHNTLYWYLQNLGQGPELLIRYENEEAVDDSQLPKDRFSAERLKGVDSTLKIQPAELGDSAVYLCASSLAGVNTEAFFGQGTRLTVV.

The J gene is TRBJ2-7, the V gene TRBV4-3, with 9 bases identical to TRBD1. Losses at the gene ends were 5 bases for V and 6 bases for J; bases not matched to a gene: 8. Germline values: CDR1 LGHNA, CDR2 YSLEER. The CDR3 totals 14 residues. The CDR3 protein is CASSFGTGYREQYF. The CDR3 bases are TGCGCCAGCAGCTTCGGGACAGGGTATCGCGAGCAGTACTTC.

The genes are TRBV5-4 and TRBJ2-1, with D uncertain. Trimming cost V 3 bases and J 3 bases, with 4 bases left between them. CDR1 and CDR2 from the germline V gene are SGHNT and YYREEE (reference sequence). The CDR3 loop spans 12 amino acids. CDR3 sequence: CASSYRYNEQFF. For the CDR3, the DNA is TGTGCCAGCAGCTACCGCTACAATGAGCAGTTCTTC.

The chain couples TRBV19 to TRBJ2-1; 7 nucleotides match TRBD2. After removal of 7 bases from V and 3 bases from J, the junction contained 9 bases not matched to a gene. The CDR3 loop spans 15 amino acids. CDR1 and CDR2 (germline): LNHDA, SQIVND (reference sequence). The CDR3 bases are TGTGCCAGTAAATCCTCCGGGACTAACTACAATGAGCAGTTCTTC. This codes for CASKSSGTNYNEQFF.

The chain couples TRBV28 to TRBJ1-4, with 8 nucleotides matching TRBD1. The CDR3 spans 13 residues. V was pared by 6 bases and J by 8 bases, with 5 bases of the junction left unmatched. The germline gives CDR1 MDHEN, CDR2 SYDVKM. The CDR3 sequence is CASSEDREEKLFF. The CDR3 DNA sequence: TGTGCCAGCAGCGAGGACAGGGAGGAAAAACTGTTTTTT.

This rearrangement joins TRBV7-9 to TRBJ1-1; D not certain. The CDR3 is made up of 14 amino acids. CDR1 is SEHNR, CDR2 FQNEAQ, per germline (reference sequence). Trimming cost V 2 bases and J 1 base, with 8 bases left between them. The CDR3, as DNA: TGTGCCAGCAGCTTACTCCCGGCGAACACTGAAGCTTTCTTT. It is translated as CASSLLPANTEAFF.

In this sample, this clone turned up a few times. The gene calls are TRBV7-2 and TRBJ2-1; D uncertain. In germline, CDR1 is SGHTA, CDR2 FQGNSA. CDR3 length: 14 amino acids. V was pared by 3 bases and J by 9 bases, with 15 bases between. The CDR3: CASSLRPVPGEQFF. The CDR3 nucleotides are TGTGCCAGCAGCTTGAGACCCGTCCCCGGTGAGCAGTTCTTC.

In this sample, this clone turned up once. V and J are TRBV27 and TRBJ1-6; a possible D gene is TRBD1 (5 bases). There are 15 residues in the CDR3. Germline values: CDR1 MNHEY, CDR2 SMNVEV (reference sequence). Between the trimmed V and J ends, which lost 4 bases and 4 bases, there was a span of 11 bases. The CDR3 DNA follows: TGTGCCAGCAGTTCACCCGGGGGATATAATTCACCCCTCCACTTT. This gives the protein CASSSPGGYNSPLHF.

DNA of the CDR3: TGTGCCAGCAGCTTAGCCAGCGAGCAGTACGTC. Residues: CASSLASEQYV. The rearrangement links TRBV5-6 to TRBJ2-7, with D unresolved. Trimming took 2 bases from V and 6 from J, leaving 6 bases between them. Germline assignment: CDR1 SGHDT and CDR2 YYEEEE. The CDR3 totals 11 residues.

This sequence joins TRBV30 and TRBJ2-1; TRBD2 matches at 14 bases. The CDR3 consists of 16 residues. V lost 8 bases, J lost 1 base, and 7 bases stayed unmatched. Germline lookup yields CDR1 GTSNPN and CDR2 SVGIG (reference sequence). DNA of the CDR3: TGTGCCGGATCTTGGACTAGCGGGAGGTCCTACAATGAGCAGTTCTTC. This codes for CAGSWTSGRSYNEQFF. The whole variable domain, filled in from reference TRBV30 and TRBJ2-1, reads SQTIHQWPATLVQPVGSPLSLECTVEGTSNPNLYWYRQAAGRGLQLLFYSVGIGQISSEVPQNLSASRPQDRQFILSSKKLLLSDSGFYLCAGSWTSGRSYNEQFFGPGTRLTVL.